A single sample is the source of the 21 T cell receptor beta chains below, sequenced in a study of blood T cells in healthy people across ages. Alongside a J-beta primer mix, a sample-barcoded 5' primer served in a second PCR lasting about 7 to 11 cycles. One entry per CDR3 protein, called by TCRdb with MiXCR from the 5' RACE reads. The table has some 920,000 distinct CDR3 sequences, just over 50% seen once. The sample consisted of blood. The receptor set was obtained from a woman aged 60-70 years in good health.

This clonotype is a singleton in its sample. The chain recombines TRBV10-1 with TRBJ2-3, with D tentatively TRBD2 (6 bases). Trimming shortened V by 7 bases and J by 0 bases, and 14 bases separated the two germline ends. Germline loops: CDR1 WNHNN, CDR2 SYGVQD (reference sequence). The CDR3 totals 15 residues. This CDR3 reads CASTREHSSTDTQYF. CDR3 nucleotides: TGCGCCAGCACCCGGGAGCACTCTAGCACAGATACGCAGTATTTT.

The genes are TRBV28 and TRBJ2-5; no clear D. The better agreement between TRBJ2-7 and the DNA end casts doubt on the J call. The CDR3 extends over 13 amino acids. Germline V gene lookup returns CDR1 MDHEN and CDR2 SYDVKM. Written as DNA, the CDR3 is TGTGCCAGCAGTTACCAGGTCCTCTACGAGCAGTACTTC. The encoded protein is CASSYQVLYEQYF.

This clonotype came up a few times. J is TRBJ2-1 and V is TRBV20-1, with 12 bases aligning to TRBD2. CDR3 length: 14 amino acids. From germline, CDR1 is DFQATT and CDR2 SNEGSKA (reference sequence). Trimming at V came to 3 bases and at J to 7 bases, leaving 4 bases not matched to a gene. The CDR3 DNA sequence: TGCAGTGCTAGGCTGACTAGCGGGAGAAATGAGCAGTTCTTC. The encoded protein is CSARLTSGRNEQFF.

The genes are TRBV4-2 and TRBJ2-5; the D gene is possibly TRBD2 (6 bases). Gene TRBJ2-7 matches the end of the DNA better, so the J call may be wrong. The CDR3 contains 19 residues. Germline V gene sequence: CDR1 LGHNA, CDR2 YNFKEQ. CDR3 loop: CASSQDPILVGGKFYEQYF. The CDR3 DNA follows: TGTGCCAGCAGCCAAGATCCCATACTAGTGGGAGGAAAATTCTACGAGCAGTACTTC.

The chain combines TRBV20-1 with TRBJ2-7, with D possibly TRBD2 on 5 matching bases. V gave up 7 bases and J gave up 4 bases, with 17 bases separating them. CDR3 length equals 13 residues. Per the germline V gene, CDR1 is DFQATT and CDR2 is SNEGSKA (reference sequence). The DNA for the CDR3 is TGCAGTGTAACGCCGGACTTGGATTACGAGCAGTACTTC. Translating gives CSVTPDLDYEQYF.

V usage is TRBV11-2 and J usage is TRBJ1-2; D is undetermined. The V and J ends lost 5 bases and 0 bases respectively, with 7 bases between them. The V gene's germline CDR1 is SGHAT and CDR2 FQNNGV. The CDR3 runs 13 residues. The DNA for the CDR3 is TGTGCCAGCAGCAGAATAGCTAACTATGGCTACACCTTC. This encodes CASSRIANYGYTF.

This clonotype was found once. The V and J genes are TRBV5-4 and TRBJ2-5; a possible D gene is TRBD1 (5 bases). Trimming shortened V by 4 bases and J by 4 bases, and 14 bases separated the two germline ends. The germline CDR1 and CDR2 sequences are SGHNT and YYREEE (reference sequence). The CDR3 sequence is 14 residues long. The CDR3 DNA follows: TGTGCCAGCAGCGGAGAAGACAGATTAGAGACCCAGTACTTC. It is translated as CASSGEDRLETQYF. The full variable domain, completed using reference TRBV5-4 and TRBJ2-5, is ETGVTQSPTHLIKTRGQQVTLRCSSQSGHNTVSWYQQALGQGPQFIFQYYREEENGRGNFPPRFSGLQFPNYSSELNVNALELDDSALYLCASSGEDRLETQYFGPGTRLLVL.

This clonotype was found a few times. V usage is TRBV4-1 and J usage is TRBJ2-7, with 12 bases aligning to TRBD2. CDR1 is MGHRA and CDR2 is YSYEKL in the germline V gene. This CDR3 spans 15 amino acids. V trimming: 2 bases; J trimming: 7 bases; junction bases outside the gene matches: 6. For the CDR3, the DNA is TGCGCCAGCAGCCAAAGGACTAGCGGGGCCATGGAGCAGTACTTC. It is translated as CASSQRTSGAMEQYF.

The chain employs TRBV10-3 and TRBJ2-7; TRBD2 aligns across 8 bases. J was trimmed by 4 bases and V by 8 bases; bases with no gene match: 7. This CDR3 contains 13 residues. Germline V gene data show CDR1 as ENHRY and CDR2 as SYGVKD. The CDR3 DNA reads TGTGCCATCGGCGGGACTAGTGGTTACGAGCAGTACTTC. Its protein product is CAIGGTSGYEQYF.

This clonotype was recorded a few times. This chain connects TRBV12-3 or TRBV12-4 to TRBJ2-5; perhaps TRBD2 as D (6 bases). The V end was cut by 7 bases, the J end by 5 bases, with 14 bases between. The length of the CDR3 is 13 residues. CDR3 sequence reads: CASMAGRRETQYF. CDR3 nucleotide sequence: TGTGCCAGCATGGCGGGACGTCGGGAGACCCAGTACTTC.

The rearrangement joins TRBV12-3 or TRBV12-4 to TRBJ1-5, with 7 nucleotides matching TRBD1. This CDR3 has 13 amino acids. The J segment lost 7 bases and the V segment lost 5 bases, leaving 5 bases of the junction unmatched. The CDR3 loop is CASSRRGHQPQHF. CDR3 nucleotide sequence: TGTGCCAGCAGTAGAAGGGGGCACCAGCCCCAGCATTTT.

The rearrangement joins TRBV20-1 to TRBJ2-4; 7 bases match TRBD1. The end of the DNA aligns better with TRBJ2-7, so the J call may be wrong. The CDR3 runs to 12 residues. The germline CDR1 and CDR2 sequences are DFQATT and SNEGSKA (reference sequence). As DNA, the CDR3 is TGCAGTGCTACTGGACAGGAGTACGAGCAGTACTTC. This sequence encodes CSATGQEYEQYF.

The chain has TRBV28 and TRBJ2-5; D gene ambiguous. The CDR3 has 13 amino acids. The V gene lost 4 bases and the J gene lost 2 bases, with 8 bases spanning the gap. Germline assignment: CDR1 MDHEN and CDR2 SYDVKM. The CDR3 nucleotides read TGTGCCAGCAGTTGGACGATTCAAGAGACCCAGTACTTC. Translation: CASSWTIQETQYF. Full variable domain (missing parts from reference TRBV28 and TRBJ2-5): DVKVTQSSRYLVKRTGEKVFLECVQDMDHENMFWYRQDPGLGLRLIYFSYDVKMKEKGDIPEGYSVSREKKERFSLILESASTNQTSMYLCASSWTIQETQYFGPGTRLLVL.

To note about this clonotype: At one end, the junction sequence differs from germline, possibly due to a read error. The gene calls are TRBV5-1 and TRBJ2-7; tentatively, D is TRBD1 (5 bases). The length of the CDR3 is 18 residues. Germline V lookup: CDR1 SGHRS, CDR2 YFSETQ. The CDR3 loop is CASSLAGATQGATYEQYF. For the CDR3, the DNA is TGCGCCAGCAGCTTGGCAGGAGCAACTCAGGGCGCGACCTACGAGCAGTATTTC. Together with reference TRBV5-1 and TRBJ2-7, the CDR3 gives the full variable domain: KAGVTQTPRYLIKTRGQQVTLSCSPISGHRSVSWYQQTPGQGLQFLFEYFSETQRNKGNFPGRFSGRQFSNSRSEMNVSTLELGDSALYLCASSLAGATQGATYEQYFGPGTRLTVT.

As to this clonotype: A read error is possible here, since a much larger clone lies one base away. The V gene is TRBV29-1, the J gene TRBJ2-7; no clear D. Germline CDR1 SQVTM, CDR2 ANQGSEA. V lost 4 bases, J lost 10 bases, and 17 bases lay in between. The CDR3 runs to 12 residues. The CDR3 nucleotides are TGCAGCGTTGTAACAGATGAAAGGCGCCAGTACTTC. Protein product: CSVVTDERRQYF.

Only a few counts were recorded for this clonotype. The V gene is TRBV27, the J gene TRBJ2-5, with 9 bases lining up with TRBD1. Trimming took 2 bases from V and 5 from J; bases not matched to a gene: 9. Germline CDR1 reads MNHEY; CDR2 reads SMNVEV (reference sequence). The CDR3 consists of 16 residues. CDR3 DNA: TGTGCCAGCAGTTTAGGGGGAGGACAGGGGAGCGAGACCCAGTACTTC. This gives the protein CASSLGGGQGSETQYF.

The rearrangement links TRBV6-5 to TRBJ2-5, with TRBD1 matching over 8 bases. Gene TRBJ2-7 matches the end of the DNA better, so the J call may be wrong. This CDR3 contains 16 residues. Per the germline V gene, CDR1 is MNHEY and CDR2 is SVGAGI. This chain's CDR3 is CASRLGSRDRTYEQYF. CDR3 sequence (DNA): TGTGCCAGCAGATTGGGATCTCGGGACAGGACCTACGAGCAGTACTTC.

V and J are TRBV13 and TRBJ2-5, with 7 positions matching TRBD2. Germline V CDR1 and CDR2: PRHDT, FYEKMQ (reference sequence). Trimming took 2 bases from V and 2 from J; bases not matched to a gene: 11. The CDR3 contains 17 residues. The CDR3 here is CASSLTSDPRVQETQYF. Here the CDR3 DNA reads TGTGCCAGCAGCTTAACTAGCGACCCTAGGGTACAAGAGACCCAGTACTTC.

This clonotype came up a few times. The CDR3 region is CASSQGLVPDTQYF. As DNA, the CDR3 is TGTGCCAGCAGCCAAGGACTAGTTCCAGATACGCAGTATTTT. The chain has TRBV7-2 and TRBJ2-3, with 7 nucleotides matching TRBD2. From germline, CDR1 is SGHTA and CDR2 FQGNSA. V gave up 5 bases and J gave up 4 bases; unmatched junction bases: 6. The CDR3 is 14 residues long.

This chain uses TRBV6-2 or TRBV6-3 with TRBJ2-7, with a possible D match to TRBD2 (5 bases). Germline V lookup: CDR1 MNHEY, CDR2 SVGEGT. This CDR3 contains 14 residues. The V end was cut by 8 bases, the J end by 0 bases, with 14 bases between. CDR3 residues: CASRGSKSSYEQYF. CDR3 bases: TGTGCCAGCCGGGGTAGCAAGAGCTCCTACGAGCAGTACTTC.

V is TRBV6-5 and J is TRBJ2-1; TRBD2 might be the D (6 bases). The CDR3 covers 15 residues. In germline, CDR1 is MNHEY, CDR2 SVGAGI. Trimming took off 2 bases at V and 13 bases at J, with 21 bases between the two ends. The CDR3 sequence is CASSYGTSRKETQFF. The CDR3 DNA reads TGTGCCAGCAGTTACGGAACTAGCAGAAAAGAGACCCAGTTCTTC.